The 19 T cell receptor beta chains below were found in one sample sequenced in a study of CD8+ T cells in alopecia areata. cDNA reverse transcribed from extracted RNA served as the sequencing template. The assay was immunoSEQ multiplex PCR, and TCRdb's table has in-frame clones only and misses some. The data contain under 95,000 clones, around 71% of them seen just once; the ten biggest clones take up roughly 17%. As for treatment: oral pan-JAK inhibitor, 5-10 mg twice daily. The sample consisted of CD8+ T cells sorted from blood, taken around week 44, from a patient treated with tofacitinib. The receptor set was obtained from a human donor with alopecia areata.

This clone appeared a few times. The chain has TRBV28 and TRBJ2-7; 8 bases fit TRBD1. This CDR3 spans 15 amino acids. Germline lookup yields CDR1 MDHEN and CDR2 SYDVKM. Trimming cost V 3 bases and J 1 base; bases outside gene matches: 5. CDR3 coding DNA: TGTGCCAGCAGTTTCGGACAGGGTCCGTCCTACGAGCAGTACTTC. Translating gives CASSFGQGPSYEQYF.

This clone was seen a few times. The V and J genes are TRBV29-1 and TRBJ2-1, with D perhaps being TRBD1 or TRBD2 (5 bases each). Germline V gene sequence: CDR1 SQVTM, CDR2 ANQGSEA. The CDR3 is made up of 12 amino acids. V lost 7 bases and J 7 bases, leaving 14 bases between the germline ends. The CDR3 DNA follows: TGCAGCGGGGTGGGGACGGGTAATGAGCAGTTCTTC. Encoded protein: CSGVGTGNEQFF.

The chain is built from TRBV13 and TRBJ2-3; no reliable D call. Trimming took 5 bases from V and 2 from J, leaving 8 bases between them. CDR1 PRHDT and CDR2 FYEKMQ come from the germline V gene (reference sequence). CDR3 length equals 13 residues. Here the CDR3 DNA reads TGTGCCAGCAGCCCCCCGACCACAGATACGCAGTATTTT. It yields the protein CASSPPTTDTQYF.

The chain links TRBV5-1 to TRBJ2-7; D not resolved. V was cut by 4 bases and J by 5 bases, with 28 bases left in between. This CDR3 comprises 18 residues. Germline V gene sequence: CDR1 SGHRS, CDR2 YFSETQ. CDR3 residues: CASSPGSGGRILYHEQYF. CDR3 DNA sequence: TGCGCCAGCAGCCCCGGCTCGGGCGGCCGGATCCTATACCACGAGCAGTACTTC.

This clone is a singleton in its sample. The chain uses TRBV6-1 and TRBJ2-7, with a possible D match to TRBD1 (6 bases). The germline V and J ends were trimmed by 1 base and 4 bases, with 8 bases remaining between them. In germline, CDR1 is MNHNS, CDR2 SASEGT. The CDR3 extends over 13 amino acids. CDR3 protein: CASSEGTAYEQYF. Written as DNA, the CDR3 is TGTGCCAGCAGTGAAGGGACAGCATACGAGCAGTACTTC.

V gene TRBV7-3 combines with J gene TRBJ2-3, with D uncertain. In germline, CDR1 is SGHTA, CDR2 FQGTGA. The ends were cut back, 2 bases at V and 0 bases at J, with 6 bases in the middle. This CDR3 is 14 amino acids long. In DNA form, the CDR3 reads TGTGCCAGCAGCTTACTCACTAGCACAGATACGCAGTATTTT. Its protein product is CASSLLTSTDTQYF.

This clone qualifies as medium-sized. The gene calls are TRBV27 and TRBJ2-1; D is perhaps TRBD1 (5 bases). V dropped 7 bases and J dropped 9 bases, with 19 bases sitting between them. The CDR3 spans 14 residues. CDR1 is MNHEY, CDR2 SMNVEV, per germline (reference sequence). The CDR3: CASIGHEENGEQFF. In DNA, the CDR3 is TGTGCCAGCATTGGACACGAAGAAAACGGTGAGCAGTTCTTC.

This chain links TRBV30 with TRBJ2-7; maybe TRBD2 (5 bases). This CDR3 has 11 residues. Germline loops: CDR1 GTSNPN, CDR2 SVGIG (reference sequence). V dropped 6 bases and J dropped 0 bases, with 6 bases sitting between them. For the CDR3, the DNA is TGTGCCTGCGGGATCTCCTACGAGCAGTACTTC. Its protein product is CACGISYEQYF. Variable domain in full (rest from reference TRBV30 and TRBJ2-7): SQTIHQWPATLVQPVGSPLSLECTVEGTSNPNLYWYRQAAGRGLQLLFYSVGIGQISSEVPQNLSASRPQDRQFILSSKKLLLSDSGFYLCACGISYEQYFGPGTRLTVT.

The gene calls are TRBV11-2 and TRBJ2-7; 8 nucleotides line up with TRBD2. The CDR3 is 13 residues long. V gave up 8 bases and J gave up 2 bases; unmatched junction bases: 5. Germline lookup yields CDR1 SGHAT and CDR2 FQNNGV. CDR3 in DNA: TGTGCCAGCTCTCGGGGGGGGGCCTACGAGCAGTACTTC. It yields the protein CASSRGGAYEQYF.

V and J are TRBV4-3 and TRBJ2-2; D unresolved. The CDR3 contains 14 residues. The V end lost 3 bases, the J end lost 4 bases, and 9 bases lay between the germline ends. The V gene's germline CDR1 is LGHNA and CDR2 YSLEER. CDR3 coding DNA: TGCGCCAGCAGCCAGACGAGCTCCACCGGGGAGCTGTTTTTT. Translation: CASSQTSSTGELFF.

The V call is TRBV9, the J call TRBJ2-7, with a possible D match to TRBD2 (7 bases). The V gene lost 5 bases and the J gene lost 7 bases, with 19 bases spanning the gap. CDR3 length: 14 amino acids. Germline CDR1 and CDR2: SGDLS and YYNGEE. The CDR3 DNA reads as TGTGCCAGCAGTGAGGGAGGGGGAGTACGGGAGCAGTACTTC. Amino acid sequence: CASSEGGGVREQYF.

The CDR3 is CSVGSGGYYGYTF. The CDR3 region has the DNA TGCAGCGTGGGGTCCGGAGGGTACTATGGCTACACCTTC. The genes are TRBV29-1 and TRBJ1-2; no definite D call. Germline CDR1 reads SQVTM; CDR2 reads ANQGSEA. This CDR3 contains 13 residues. V lost 6 bases to trimming and J lost 3 bases, with 14 bases between them.

This chain uses TRBV5-1 with TRBJ2-1, with a tentative D call TRBD1 (6 bases). The V end was cut by 5 bases, the J end by 1 base, with 16 bases between. CDR1 is SGHRS, CDR2 YFSETQ, per germline. The CDR3 totals 16 residues. Here the CDR3 DNA reads TGCGCCAGCAGTTTAGGGGGTGAGGGTTCCTACAATGAGCAGTTCTTC. This codes for CASSLGGEGSYNEQFF. Full variable domain (rest looked up from reference TRBV5-1 and TRBJ2-1): KAGVTQTPRYLIKTRGQQVTLSCSPISGHRSVSWYQQTPGQGLQFLFEYFSETQRNKGNFPGRFSGRQFSNSRSEMNVSTLELGDSALYLCASSLGGEGSYNEQFFGPGTRLTVL.

J is TRBJ2-7 and V is TRBV16, with D possibly TRBD1 on 6 matching bases. V lost 2 bases, J lost 0 bases, and 8 bases lay in between. The germline gives CDR1 KGHSY, CDR2 FQNENV. This CDR3 has 14 amino acids. The CDR3, as DNA: TGTGCCAGCAGCCAACAACAGGGCTCCTACGAGCAGTACTTC. Translated: CASSQQQGSYEQYF.

The chain joins TRBV11-2 to TRBJ2-1; 8 bases map to TRBD2. From germline, CDR1 is SGHAT and CDR2 FQNNGV. The V segment lost 7 bases and the J segment 6 bases; nucleotides outside the gene matches: 8. This CDR3 region has 14 residues. The CDR3 here is CASTSGGVGNEQFF. DNA for the CDR3: TGTGCCAGCACCTCGGGGGGGGTCGGCAATGAGCAGTTCTTC.

The gene calls are TRBV7-9 and TRBJ2-5; D is undetermined. V was cut by 4 bases and J by 5 bases, with 11 bases left in between. The CDR3 has 13 amino acids. The germline gives CDR1 SEHNR, CDR2 FQNEAQ (reference sequence). The CDR3 region has the DNA TGTGCCAGCAGCTCACGATTTGAGGAGACCCAGTACTTC. It is translated as CASSSRFEETQYF.

The V gene is TRBV6-5, the J gene TRBJ1-2, with a possible D match to TRBD1 (5 bases). The ends were cut back, 6 bases at V and 4 bases at J, with 12 bases in the middle. Germline CDR1 and CDR2: MNHEY and SVGAGI. CDR3 length equals 13 residues. This CDR3 reads CASSDDSPYGYTF. CDR3 DNA: TGTGCCAGCAGCGACGACAGCCCCTATGGCTACACCTTC.

This clone was detected only a few times. This sequence joins TRBV25-1 and TRBJ2-3; the D gene could be TRBD1 or TRBD2 (5 bases each). From germline, CDR1 is MGHDK and CDR2 SYGVNS. The V end was cut by 4 bases, the J end by 2 bases, with 7 bases between. The CDR3 sequence is 13 residues long. The chain's CDR3 is CASSAGTTDTQYF. CDR3 bases: TGTGCCAGCAGTGCCGGGACCACAGATACGCAGTATTTT.

There are a few counts of this clone. The rearrangement joins TRBV30 to TRBJ1-1; D gene ambiguous. The CDR3 covers 13 residues. The V end lost 0 bases, the J end lost 4 bases, and 9 bases lay between the germline ends. The V gene's germline CDR1 is GTSNPN and CDR2 SVGIG (reference sequence). The CDR3 DNA sequence: TGTGCCTGGAGTGTATCGCACTCCACTGAAGCTTTCTTT. Translating gives CAWSVSHSTEAFF.